This T cell receptor beta chain comes out of a study of OX40 agonist ivuxolimab in advanced cancers. Study background: Of mixed ages from about 20 to 80 and averaging 60 years, the group was roughly 83% male. Eligibility rules accepted prior anti-PD-1, anti-PD-L1 or anti-CTLA-4 therapy, and around 43% had some. Study-level results: Researchers did not determine the expanded peripheral T cells' antigen specificity.

In its sample, this clone was seen a few times. Antigen: not known. V was trimmed by 0 bases and J by 4 bases, leaving 13 bases between them. There are 15 residues in the CDR3. Germline V gene data show CDR1 as SGDLS and CDR2 as YYNGEE. Using immunoSEQ multiplex PCR, the repertoire was profiled, and TCRdb retains in-frame clones only, with some absent. Among more than 80,000 clones listed, 90% to 95% were seen once. Sequenced material: CD4+ or CD8+ T cells sorted from blood, taken in a trial of the OX40 agonist ivuxolimab. This TCR came from an adult with an advanced solid tumor such as melanoma, head and neck, liver or kidney cancer. The chain carries TRBV9 and TRBJ2-5, with a tentative D call TRBD1 (5 bases). The CDR3: CASSVEGRVGETQYF. CDR3 sequence (DNA): TGTGCCAGCAGCGTAGAGGGCAGGGTAGGAGAGACCCAGTACTTC.